This T cell receptor beta chain derives from a study of shared clonotypes between healthy human individuals. Using around 180 ng DNA, some 30,000 T cell genomes, the sorted-subset replicate PCRs were run. Assay used: immunoSEQ multiplex PCR; TCRdb lists only in-frame clones, some missing. The table includes about 2.1 million clones, about 94% detected once. With regard to this clone: Its antigen is currently unknown. The junction departs from the called germline gene at one end, perhaps through a read error. Additional DNA sequences in this sample encode the identical CDR3.

General study points: Around 5.3% of naive CD4 clonotypes were shared across a handful of donors. Sorted-subset sequencing was shown by rarefaction to be incomplete despite large depth. Exclusively blood specimens were collected; tissue repertoires likely differ.

Naive CD8 cells comprised CD45RO-negative, CCR7-positively selected cells, excluding terminally differentiated effector memory CD45RA+ cells. The CDR3 sequence is 12 residues long. Germline V gene data show CDR1 as SQVTM and CDR2 as ANQGSEA. Sample: naive CD8+ T cells from PBMCs. This receptor was identified in a young man in good health. Some clones in this sample may be carry-over from other donors' samples. The gene calls are TRBV29-1 and TRBJ2-7; D is unclear. CDR3 residues: CSVEDKAYEQYF. The CDR3 DNA follows: TGCAGCGTCGAAGACAAGGCCTACGAGCAGTACTTC.